Listed below are T cell receptor beta chains from one sample, sequenced in a study of T cell repertoires in cytomegalovirus infection. Each CDR3 protein is one row after TCRdb ran MiXCR on the reads. There are 400,000 to 600,000 distinct CDR3 sequences in the sample; roughly 43% occur only once, and 40% to 50% lies in the top ten. Their target antigens are unknown. Material: cultured PBMCs, obtained from culture after CMV antigen stimulation. The origin of the receptors is a human donor in good health (CMV status not recorded). Some clones in this sample may be carry-over from other donors' samples. Each CDR3 is given with its conserved first and last residue. A D gene is named only where the DNA matches it firmly. Clone size is given for some rows only: seen once, a few or many times, or a class if the clone is expanded.

. | TRBJ2-3 | TRBD1 | TRBV10-3 | CATWTGGTDTQYF | TGTGCCACCTGGACAGGGGGGACAGATACGCAGTATTTT
few | TRBJ2-7 | . | TRBV6-5 | CASSKGRRSSYEQYF | TGTGCCAGCAGTAAGGGGAGGCGATCATCCTACGAGCAGTACTTC
. | TRBJ2-7 | TRBD2 | TRBV12-5 | CASGLGDYPTYEQYF | TGTGCTAGTGGTTTGGGGGACTACCCCACCTACGAGCAGTACTTC
once | TRBJ2-1 | . | TRBV3-1 | CASSQGWDNEQFF | TGTGCCAGCAGCCAAGGGTGGGACAATGAGCAGTTCTTC
. | TRBJ2-1 | . | TRBV6-2/TRBV6-3 | CASHPAPQGINEQFF | TGTGCCAGCCATCCGGCTCCGCAAGGGATCAATGAGCAGTTCTTC
. | TRBJ2-5 | . | TRBV7-2 | CASSWGLLETQYF | TGTGCCAGCAGCTGGGGACTTCTGGAGACCCAGTACTTC
. | TRBJ1-6 | TRBD1 | TRBV6-1 | CASEDRGSSPLHF | TGTGCCAGCGAGGACAGGGGGAGTTCACCCCTCCACTTT
. | TRBJ2-2 | . | TRBV11-2 | CASSPPGGQAAGELFF | TGTGCCAGCAGCCCTCCGGGGGGCCAGGCGGCCGGGGAGCTGTTTTTT
. | TRBJ2-1 | . | TRBV18 | CASASQGASGSGISNEQFF | TGTGCCAGCGCGAGCCAGGGGGCGAGCGGGAGCGGGATTAGTAATGAGCAGTTCTTC
. | TRBJ1-2 | . | TRBV6-6 | CASSTVANYGYTF | TGTGCCAGCTCAACGGTAGCTAACTATGGCTACACCTTC